Included here is one TCR beta chain sequence, with context. Its antigen is not yet known. No much larger clonotype is one base removed from it; base qualities were not supplied. The cohort was made up of approximately 700 healthy bone marrow donors. At the time of sampling, every cohort member was nominally healthy, though immune exposures that went unrecorded were likely present. The donor was CMV seropositive and was included in the group of 300 or so seropositive cohort members. A peripheral blood sample was provided by each donor, and peripheral blood mononuclear cells were used for TCR beta sequencing. Genomic DNA extraction from the blood cell samples was performed with the Qiagen DNeasy Blood Extraction Kit. The data stem from a study of cytomegalovirus exposure and HLA in healthy donors listed by TCRdb under 2017. Regarding the research as a whole: According to an earlier analysis of several hundred of the donors, about 179 million T cells yielded 117 million unique TCR beta sequences and approximately 300 Gb of sequence data. Using immunosequencing, the study profiled T cell repertoires from 500 to 800 subjects and related those repertoires to cytomegalovirus serostatus. HLA typing included class I and class II loci at four-digit resolution. Besides the first cohort of about 730 subjects, a separate validation cohort made up of 120 different subjects was used. The study combined high-throughput TCR immunosequencing, statistical association of individual TCRs with disease status, and machine learning to predict cytomegalovirus infection status. The number of donors typed differed by locus, with about 629-630 for A, B, C, DRB1 and DQB1, around 520 for DQA1, nearly 610 for DPA1, and some 470 for DPB1. An early release that covered roughly 600 HLA-typed donors contained approximately 300 gigabases of sequencing data and roughly 84 million unique TCR sequences. A later genetic analysis took genome-wide SNP genotypes for about 55% of the 666 donors and used that subset as a discovery cohort. All discovery cohort repertoires had been generated on a single sequencing platform. Four or five DR-DQ haplotypes were handled as single units for association and clustering, since linkage in the cohort was strong. Of the 300 to 450 genotyped donors, 65% to 90% were placed in the genetic ancestry cluster associated with self-reported Caucasian donors. To decide whether each TCR beta V gene segment behaved as functional or pseudogenic, an earlier analysis of some 580 of the donors relied on high-throughput TCR beta sequencing. A later analysis re-analyzed previously published TCR beta repertoires from 660 or so donors and added high-resolution HLA genotyping to study TCR occurrence patterns. Donor age, sex, ethnicity and CMV serostatus were compiled alongside the repertoire data. The aim of the study was to test whether cataloging public T cell receptors could identify signatures of past pathogen exposure. Rather than drawing on any new phenotypic data, the later analysis identified candidate immune exposures from TCR beta sequences and the way those sequences occurred across donors. Among some 410 genotyped donors of the cohort, an average of around 240,000 unique TCR beta nucleotide sequences were sequenced per donor, approximately 20% of them non-productive. Findings and caveats that apply to the study as a whole: In vitro tests confirmed that a few of the cytomegalovirus-associated TCR beta chains recognize cytomegalovirus antigens. A later analysis reported that several top co-occurrence clusters appeared linked to parvovirus B19, influenza, CMV and Epstein-Barr virus. In an earlier analysis of 450 to 750 of the donors, most TCR beta V segments appeared in productive rearrangements about 90% or about 30% of the time, broadly matching IMGT annotations. In a later analysis, HLA-associated TCR beta chains were found to be more clonally expanded and to have lower generation probabilities than equally common non-associated chains. According to a later analysis, most CMV-associated TCR beta chains appeared to be HLA-restricted, and the HLA associations seemed to be driven largely by CMV exposure. Compared with the 666-donor mean, donors in an Asian-associated ancestry cluster had fewer N-insertions in productive TCRs, according to a later genetic analysis. The classifier was reported to diagnose cytomegalovirus status with high specificity and sensitivity in both the original and validation cohorts. It was suggested by the authors that the approach could potentially be generalized to other disease states and immunological phenotypes. Roughly uniform sequencing depth across donors was assumed in presence/absence analyses, although this assumption may not hold. Linkage disequilibrium might explain the correlated functional status among segregating V segments, but an unknown experimental factor could not be ruled out. In this cohort, only TCR beta chains were sequenced, and detectable features were limited by the absence of alpha or paired-chain data. At a false discovery rate of 0.05, a later analysis linked approximately 18,000 TCR beta sequences to specific HLA alleles. A further reported finding was that TCR beta sequences accurately predicted the HLA-A and HLA-B alleles for most subjects in the first cohort. Strong co-occurrence of HLA alleles, especially DR and DQ, made assigning TCR associations to individual alleles difficult. The 87-base-pair reads could not distinguish some IMGT-functional V segments, including TRBV6-2 and TRBV6-3, so those segments were excluded. In the study, some 160 TCR beta chains were listed as associated with cytomegalovirus. CMV serostatus was the only immune exposure information available for the cohort. Because HLA typing was unavailable for some donors at each locus, only the typed subset was used in association tests. A cluster of highly shared sequence variants was judged likely to represent a technical artifact of the sequencing pipeline. Across donors, most TCR sequences were observed very rarely, whereas some public TCRs were present in many individuals. The earlier analysis of around 600 of the donors excluded roughly 16 rarely observed V segments, including chromosome 9 orphons, because counts were too low. An association between a missense DCLRE1C variant and V-gene and J-gene trimming of TCR beta chains was found in a later genetic analysis and replicated in an independent cohort. In a later analysis, TCR association rates were found to vary across HLA loci, with the most associated TCRs seen for DRB1 alleles and the fewest for HLA-C alleles.

Sequences SGHDT (CDR1) and YYEEEE (CDR2) are obtained from the germline V gene. Including cysteine and phenylalanine, the CDR3 has 15 amino acids. Only CDR3 DNA is held: 45 bases, read in frame from base 1. Trimming accounts for 4 bases at V and 2 bases at J, while the number of junction bases matched to no gene is 7. Library preparation used the immunoSEQ multiplex PCR assay. The multiplex PCR relied on a mix of 60 forward primers for TCR Vbeta segments and 13 reverse primers for TCR Jbeta segments. The CDR3 region of rearranged TCR beta genes was amplified from genomic DNA with a multiplex PCR assay. On the Illumina HiSeq System, the amplified TCR beta libraries were sequenced as 87-base-pair reads. From the authors' description of their analysis: Across the 640 or so repertoires, a later analysis counted approximately 83 million unique TCR beta chains, around 11 million of which were shared by at least two donors. To remove PCR and sequencing errors, raw reads were error-corrected and collapsed into unique sequences using a nearest-neighbor algorithm that merged closely related sequences. V, D and J gene segments were assigned by aligning CDR3 sequences to IMGT reference sequences. For a sequence to be retained, a match of at least six nucleotides was required to both a V gene segment and a J gene segment. A rearrangement counted as productive if the CDR3 had no stop codons and remained in frame with V and J, and every other rearrangement counted as non-productive. CDR3 was defined by IMGT convention, running from the second conserved V-encoded cysteine to the conserved J-encoded phenylalanine. The earlier analysis of 587 of the donors excluded sequences that lacked an unambiguous match to a single V gene segment. An earlier analysis of about 600 of the donors called V segments functional above 56.7% productive rearrangements and segregating when the between-donor standard deviation exceeded 5%. To diagnose cytomegalovirus status from the catalog of TCR beta chain sequences, a statistical classification framework was built. V and J gene assignment, in a later analysis, came from comparing TCR nucleotide sequences with IMGT/GENE-DB human TR gene sequences. The TCRdist pipeline was used in a later analysis to assign CDR3 sequences and most-parsimonious VDJ recombination scenarios. In a later analysis, each TCR beta chain was defined by its CDR3 amino acid sequence together with its V-gene family, and reads lacking a unique V-gene family were excluded. As a way to deal with suspected cross-contamination and a sequencing artifact, a later analysis dropped hundreds of nucleotide sequences that were highly shared and had low generation probability. For each public chain, a later analysis derived a clonal expansion index from normalized ranks of inferred template counts within each repertoire. A later analysis computed generation probabilities with a VDJ recombination model fitted to out-of-frame rearrangements, and checked the results against IGoR. In a later analysis, hypergeometric tests were used to score TCR-TCR, TCR-HLA and TCR-CMV co-occurrence, with a repertoire-size bias correction applied to TCR pairs. To estimate false discovery rates, a later analysis permuted the HLA or CMV assignments 20 times. In a later analysis, co-occurring TCRs were grouped using DBSCAN, with TCRdist sequence similarity added in when clustering inside HLA-allele-positive subsets. For co-occurrence clustering, repertoires with fewer than 30,000 or more than 120,000 public chains were excluded, along with roughly 5 repertoires with anomalous nucleotide sharing. Drawn from immuneACCESS, this table holds only the in-frame rearrangements with V and J called that TCRdb kept. Clones are partly lost; checked studies trace under half to an unresolved V gene and leave the rest unexplained. D and trimming were read from the DNA, whereas the V and J calls and clone size are those reported in that table. The sample includes about 87,000 clones, with roughly 70% observed a single time. The top ten clonotypes cover under 25% of the sample.

The clonotype originates from a man aged 30 to 39 in good health and CMV-seropositive. Recombination joined TRBV5-6 with TRBJ2-7; 9 central bases correspond to TRBD1. The sequenced sample was PBMCs. The nucleotides read TGTGCCAGCAGCATAGGGACAGGGAGGACCTACGAGCAGTACTTC. It encodes CASSIGTGRTYEQYF.